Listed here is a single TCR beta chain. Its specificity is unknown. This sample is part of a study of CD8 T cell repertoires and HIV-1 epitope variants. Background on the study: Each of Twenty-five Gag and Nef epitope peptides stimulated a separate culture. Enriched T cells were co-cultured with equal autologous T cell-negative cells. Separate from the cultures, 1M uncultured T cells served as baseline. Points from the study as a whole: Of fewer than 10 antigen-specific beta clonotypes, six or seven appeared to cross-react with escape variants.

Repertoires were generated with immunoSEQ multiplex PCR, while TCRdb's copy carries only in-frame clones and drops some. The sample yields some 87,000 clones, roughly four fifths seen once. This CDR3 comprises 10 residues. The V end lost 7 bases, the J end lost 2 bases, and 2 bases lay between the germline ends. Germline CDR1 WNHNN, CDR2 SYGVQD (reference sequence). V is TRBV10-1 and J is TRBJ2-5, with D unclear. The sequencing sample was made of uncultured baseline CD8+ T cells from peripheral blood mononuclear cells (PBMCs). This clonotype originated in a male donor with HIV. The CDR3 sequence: CASIQETQYF. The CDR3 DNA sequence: TGCGCCAGCATACAAGAGACCCAGTACTTC.